This T cell receptor beta chain was captured in a study of blood T cell repertoires in COVID-19. Study-wide background: The study drew acute and convalescent COVID-19 samples from the United States, Italy and Spain. Sample material is recorded as cDNA or gDNA derived from T cells, B-cell-depleted T cells, or PBMCs.

V was pared by 4 bases and J by 7 bases, with 3 bases of the junction left unmatched. There are 15 residues in the CDR3. Germline values: CDR1 MGHRA, CDR2 YSYEKL. Source study methods: Estimation of nucleated cell counts relied on the amplification of reference gene primers. Profiling relied on immunoSEQ multiplex PCR, and the TCRdb table lists in-frame clones only, not all of them. D and trimming were read from the DNA, whereas the V and J calls and clone size are those reported in that table. The data contain about 98,000 clones, more than 85% of them singletons. The sample taken for sequencing was peripheral blood. The chain carries TRBV4-1 and TRBJ2-1; 14 bases fit TRBD2. This TCR was recovered from a man younger than 35 with acute or convalescent COVID-19. The CDR3 nucleotides read TGCGCCAGCAGCCGACTAGCGGGAGGGAATAATGAGCAGTTCTTC. Residues: CASSRLAGGNNEQFF.